Following are 22 T cell receptor beta chains from one sample sequenced in a study of blood T cell repertoires in COVID-19 (TCRdb year 2020). The library came from the immunoSEQ multiplex PCR assay. What TCRdb holds here is the immuneACCESS table cut down to in-frame rearrangements. Part of the clones is not present; checked against another copy, under half of the missing clones reflect an unresolved V gene, and the others are unexplained. Counted in this sample were around 140,000 clones; around 87% of them appeared once. The top ten clones comprise roughly 10% of the sample. Sequenced sample: PBMCs or T cells enriched from blood (not recorded which). Receptors originate from a man in his fifties or sixties who had recovered from COVID-19.

V and J are TRBV15 and TRBJ2-7; a weak D match, TRBD2 (5 bases). The germline gives CDR1 LNHNV, CDR2 YYDKDF (reference sequence). This CDR3 is built from 13 residues. Trimming took off 4 bases at V and 1 base at J, with 8 bases between the two ends. CDR3 protein: CATSIGISYEQYF. CDR3 nucleotide sequence: TGTGCCACCAGCATCGGGATTTCCTACGAGCAGTACTTC.

This chain uses TRBV11-2 with TRBJ1-2; D not certain. The CDR3 has 13 residues. Trimming took 5 bases from V and 3 from J, leaving 10 bases between them. From germline, CDR1 is SGHAT and CDR2 FQNNGV. The CDR3 DNA sequence: TGTGCCAGCAGCCCACGGACTGACTATGGCTACACCTTC. This translates into CASSPRTDYGYTF.

This chain uses TRBV5-4 with TRBJ2-1, with TRBD2 matching over 8 bases. Germline V gene lookup returns CDR1 SGHNT and CDR2 YYREEE (reference sequence). V was clipped by 1 base and J by 6 bases; unmatched bases: 0. The CDR3 is 13 residues long. This chain's CDR3 is CASSLRGGNEQFF. DNA for the CDR3: TGTGCCAGCAGCTTGCGGGGGGGCAATGAGCAGTTCTTC.

CDR3 DNA sequence: TGCAGCGCAAAGGGACAGAACAATGAGCAGTTCTTC. It codes for CSAKGQNNEQFF. This sequence joins TRBV29-1 and TRBJ2-1, with 7 bases aligning to TRBD1. The junction had 5 bases not matched to a gene; V was cut back by 7 bases and J by 5 bases. This CDR3 is built from 12 residues. CDR1 and CDR2 from the germline V gene are SQVTM and ANQGSEA.

This clone was seen just once. The chain links TRBV21-1 to TRBJ2-5; TRBD1, the table's D call, was not compared with the DNA. TRBV21-1 is a pseudogene locus. The length of the CDR3 is 15 residues. The CDR3 loop reads CASSKASVGRETQYF. In DNA, the CDR3 is TGTGCCAGCAGCAAGGCTTCGGTGGGGCGGGAGACCCAGTACTTC.

V and J are TRBV5-6 and TRBJ2-2; maybe TRBD2 (6 bases). V was shortened by 4 bases and J by 4 bases, with 14 bases between the two germline ends. Germline CDR1 reads SGHDT; CDR2 reads YYEEEE. CDR3 length: 15 amino acids. For the CDR3, the DNA is TGTGCCAGCAGCGGACCCGGGACTCCCACCGGGGAGCTGTTTTTT. This codes for CASSGPGTPTGELFF.

This chain connects TRBV5-1 to TRBJ2-1, with D possibly being TRBD2 (6 bases). This CDR3 has 17 amino acids. Trimming left V 5 bases short and J 0 bases short, with 18 bases between. CDR1 and CDR2 (germline): SGHRS, YFSETQ. CDR3 sequence (DNA): TGCGCCAGCAGTATCGGCGGGACCGCAAGCTCCTACAATGAGCAGTTCTTC. This sequence encodes CASSIGGTASSYNEQFF.

The rearrangement links TRBV30 to TRBJ1-1, with 10 positions matching TRBD1. After removal of 1 base from V and 6 bases from J, the junction contained 8 bases not matched to a gene. Germline CDR1 is GTSNPN and CDR2 is SVGIG (reference sequence). The CDR3 runs 15 residues. Here the CDR3 DNA reads TGTGCCTGGAGTGACCGGGACAGGGGCCGGCCTGAAGCTTTCTTT. Its protein product is CAWSDRDRGRPEAFF.

The chain is built from TRBV5-1 and TRBJ2-7; tentatively, D is TRBD1 (6 bases). The germline V and J ends were trimmed by 2 bases and 1 base, with 16 bases remaining between them. This CDR3 spans 16 amino acids. Germline CDR1 and CDR2: SGHRS and YFSETQ. The CDR3 DNA reads as TGCGCCAGCAGCTTACTCCCGGACAGAAATTCCTACGAGCAGTACTTC. The encoded protein is CASSLLPDRNSYEQYF. Supplemented by reference TRBV5-1 and TRBJ2-7, the full variable domain reads KAGVTQTPRYLIKTRGQQVTLSCSPISGHRSVSWYQQTPGQGLQFLFEYFSETQRNKGNFPGRFSGRQFSNSRSEMNVSTLELGDSALYLCASSLLPDRNSYEQYFGPGTRLTVT.

The chain couples TRBV7-3 to TRBJ2-2, with 8 bases fitting TRBD1. Germline values: CDR1 SGHTA, CDR2 FQGTGA. V shed 1 base, J shed 6 bases, and the junction held 4 bases outside the gene matches. The CDR3 extends over 15 amino acids. Here the CDR3 DNA reads TGTGCCAGCAGCTTAAGACAGGGGCACGCCGGGGAGCTGTTTTTT. This encodes CASSLRQGHAGELFF.

The chain employs TRBV5-5 and TRBJ1-1; D not certain. The V gene's germline CDR1 is SGHKS and CDR2 YYEKEE (reference sequence). CDR3 length: 16 amino acids. V shed 2 bases and J shed 4 bases, with 18 bases lying between them. CDR3 nucleotides: TGTGCCAGCAGCTTACTCCGAAGTATGATGAGCACTGAAGCTTTCTTT. This gives the protein CASSLLRSMMSTEAFF.

The chain couples TRBV2 to TRBJ2-5; 7 bases are shared with TRBD1. This CDR3 has 14 residues. Germline CDR1 and CDR2: SNHLY and FYNNEI. J lost 4 bases, V lost 4 bases, and 6 bases had no gene match. CDR3 sequence reads: CASSGPGQRETQYF. For the CDR3, the DNA is TGTGCCAGCAGTGGTCCGGGACAGAGAGAGACCCAGTACTTC.

The chain carries TRBV15 and TRBJ1-4; D remains unclear. This CDR3 contains 13 residues. V was pared by 1 base and J by 5 bases, with 5 bases between. Germline assignment: CDR1 LNHNV and CDR2 YYDKDF (reference sequence). The CDR3 DNA sequence: TGTGCCACCAGCAGAGCGAGCAATGAAAAACTGTTTTTT. Translated, it gives CATSRASNEKLFF.

The V gene is TRBV7-8, the J gene TRBJ1-5; no definite D call. The germline V gene has CDR1 SGHVS and CDR2 FQNEAQ. This CDR3 spans 16 amino acids. V gave up 2 bases and J gave up 2 bases, with 13 bases separating them. The CDR3 here is CASSLWRGVGNQPQHF. CDR3 in DNA: TGTGCCAGCAGCTTATGGCGGGGAGTAGGCAATCAGCCCCAGCATTTT.

This chain links TRBV15 with TRBJ1-2, with D uncertain. Germline CDR1 reads LNHNV; CDR2 reads YYDKDF (reference sequence). The CDR3 has 14 amino acids. With 1 base removed from V and 4 bases from J, the gap between germline ends came to 10 bases. CDR3 in DNA: TGTGCCACCAGCAGAGGAGGTACCTCCTATGGCTACACCTTC. This gives the protein CATSRGGTSYGYTF. The full variable domain, its missing parts supplied by reference TRBV15 and TRBJ1-2, is DAMVIQNPRYQVTQFGKPVTLSCSQTLNHNVMYWYQQKSSQAPKLLFHYYDKDFNNEADTPDNFQSRRPNTSFCFLDIRSPGLGDTAMYLCATSRGGTSYGYTFGSGTRLTVV.

The chain links TRBV28 to TRBJ2-3; 7 bases are a match to TRBD2. CDR3 length equals 15 residues. V shed 6 bases and J 0 bases; nucleotides not matched to a gene: 6. Germline CDR1 and CDR2: MDHEN and SYDVKM. The DNA for the CDR3 is TGTGCCAGCAGCGCTGGGGGGGAGAGCACAGATACGCAGTATTTT. Its protein product is CASSAGGESTDTQYF.

About this clone: At one end, the junction sequence differs from germline, possibly due to a read error. The V gene is TRBV12-5, the J gene TRBJ2-7, with TRBD1 as a possible D gene (6 bases). CDR3 length: 14 residues. Germline CDR1 is LGHNT and CDR2 is FRNRAP. The CDR3 DNA reads as TGTGCTAGTGGTTTGCCCCAAGGACTTTCTACGAGGGGGTTC. Its protein product is CASGLPQGLSTRGF.

The chain is built from TRBV30 and TRBJ1-5, with no clear D. The CDR3 sequence is 14 residues long. Per germline, CDR1 GTSNPN and CDR2 SVGIG (reference sequence). Trimming shortened V by 0 bases and J by 3 bases, and 9 bases separated the two germline ends. CDR3 coding DNA: TGTGCCTGGAGTGTTTTCAGAAACAATCAGCCCCAGCATTTT. Encoded protein: CAWSVFRNNQPQHF.

The chain links TRBV28 to TRBJ2-4; TRBD1 is a possible D gene (6 bases). V shed 3 bases and J shed 5 bases, with 8 bases lying between them. The CDR3 is 13 residues long. CDR1 is MDHEN, CDR2 SYDVKM, per germline. CDR3 nucleotide sequence: TGTGCCAGCAGTTTTCCAGGGGAAAACATTCAGTACTTC. Its translation: CASSFPGENIQYF.

The sample holds one count of this clone. The V and J genes are TRBV5-1 and TRBJ1-1; 7 bases agree with TRBD1. CDR3 length: 15 amino acids. Germline values: CDR1 SGHRS, CDR2 YFSETQ. The V segment lost 2 bases and the J segment 1 base; nucleotides outside the gene matches: 5. Here the CDR3 reads CASSFLDRKNTEAFF. The DNA for the CDR3 is TGCGCCAGCAGCTTTCTGGACAGGAAGAACACTGAAGCTTTCTTT. Based on the CDR3 plus reference TRBV5-1 and TRBJ1-1, the full variable domain is KAGVTQTPRYLIKTRGQQVTLSCSPISGHRSVSWYQQTPGQGLQFLFEYFSETQRNKGNFPGRFSGRQFSNSRSEMNVSTLELGDSALYLCASSFLDRKNTEAFFGQGTRLTVV.

The rearrangement joins TRBV3-1 (or the pseudogene TRBV3-2) to TRBJ2-7; D is undetermined. The CDR3 sequence is 12 residues long. Germline values: CDR1 LGHDT, CDR2 YNNKEL (reference sequence). Deletions cut 5 bases from V and 3 bases from J, with 8 bases between. CDR3 in DNA: TGTGCCAGCAGCTCAAGCCTCTACGAGCAGTACTTC. Amino acid sequence: CASSSSLYEQYF.

The rearrangement uses TRBV19 and TRBJ1-1; weak D call: TRBD1 (6 bases). Germline CDR1 is LNHDA and CDR2 is SQIVND (reference sequence). This CDR3 spans 14 amino acids. V lost 8 bases to trimming and J lost 3 bases, with 16 bases between them. The CDR3: CASARQGWHTEAFF. In DNA, the CDR3 is TGTGCCAGTGCAAGGCAGGGGTGGCACACTGAAGCTTTCTTT.